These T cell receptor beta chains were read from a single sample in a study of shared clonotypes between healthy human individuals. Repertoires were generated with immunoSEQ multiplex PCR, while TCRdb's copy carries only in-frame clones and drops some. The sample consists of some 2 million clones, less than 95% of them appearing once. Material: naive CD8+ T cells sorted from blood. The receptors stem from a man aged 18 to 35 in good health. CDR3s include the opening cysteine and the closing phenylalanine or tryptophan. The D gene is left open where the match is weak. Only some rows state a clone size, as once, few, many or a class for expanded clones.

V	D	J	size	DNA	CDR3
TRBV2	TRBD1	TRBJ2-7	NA	TGTGCCAGGAGGGGACAGGGGGCCTACGAGCAGTACTTC	CARRGQGAYEQYF
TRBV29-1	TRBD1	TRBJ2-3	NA	TGCAGCGTTGAGGACAGGGGAGTGTCAGATACGCAGTATTTT	CSVEDRGVSDTQYF
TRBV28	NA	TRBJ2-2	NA	TGTGCCAGCAGTTTTAGTTCCGGGGAGCTGTTTTTT	CASSFSSGELFF
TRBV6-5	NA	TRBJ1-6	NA	TGTGCCAGCAGTTACGGTCCAGGGATGCATTCACCCCTCCACTTT	CASSYGPGMHSPLHF
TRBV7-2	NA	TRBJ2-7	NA	TGTGCCAGCAGCTTAGATGGCTCCTACGAGCAGTACTTC	CASSLDGSYEQYF
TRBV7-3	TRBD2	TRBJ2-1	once	TGTGCCAGCAGCTCAGGGACTAGCGGGGGGCGAAATGAGCAGTTCTTC	CASSSGTSGGRNEQFF
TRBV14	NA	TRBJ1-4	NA	TGTGCCAGCAGCCAAGATCGTCCGCATGCGGGTAATGAAAAACTGTTTTTT	CASSQDRPHAGNEKLFF
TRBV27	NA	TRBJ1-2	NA	TGTGCCAGCGGGCTCGTAACAGGGTCGCGAGGCTACACCTTC	CASGLVTGSRGYTF
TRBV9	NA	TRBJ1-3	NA	TGTGCCAGCGGGGCGGAGTCTGGAAACACCATATATTTT	CASGAESGNTIYF
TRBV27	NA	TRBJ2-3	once	TGTGCCAGCCGCCGAGCCAGAGACACAGATACGCAGTATTTT	CASRRARDTDTQYF
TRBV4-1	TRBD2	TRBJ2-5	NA	TGCGCCAGCAGCGGGCGGGGGGGCCTCGAGACCCAGTACTTC	CASSGRGGLETQYF
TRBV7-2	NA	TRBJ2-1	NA	TGTGCCAGCAGCTTAGGGATCCGCGGGCCTACCAGCTCCTACAATGAGCAGTTCTTC	CASSLGIRGPTSSYNEQFF
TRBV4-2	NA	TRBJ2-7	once	TGTGCCAGCAGCCCCGGGACGGAGGTCCCCTACGAGCAGTACTTC	CASSPGTEVPYEQYF
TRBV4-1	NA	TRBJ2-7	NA	TGCGCCAGCAGCCAAGTCCGGGGCGTCCCCGAGCAGTACTTC	CASSQVRGVPEQYF
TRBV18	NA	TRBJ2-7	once	TGTGCCAGCTCACCTTCCGCTGTCCCGGGAGCCGATGCCTACGAGCAGTACTTC	CASSPSAVPGADAYEQYF
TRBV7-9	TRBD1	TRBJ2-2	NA	TGTGCCAGCACCTCCGGGACAGGGGAAGCCGGGGAGCTGTTTTTT	CASTSGTGEAGELFF
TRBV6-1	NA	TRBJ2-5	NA	TGTGCCAGCAGTAAAGAGGACTACAACCTAGAGACCCAGTACTTC	CASSKEDYNLETQYF